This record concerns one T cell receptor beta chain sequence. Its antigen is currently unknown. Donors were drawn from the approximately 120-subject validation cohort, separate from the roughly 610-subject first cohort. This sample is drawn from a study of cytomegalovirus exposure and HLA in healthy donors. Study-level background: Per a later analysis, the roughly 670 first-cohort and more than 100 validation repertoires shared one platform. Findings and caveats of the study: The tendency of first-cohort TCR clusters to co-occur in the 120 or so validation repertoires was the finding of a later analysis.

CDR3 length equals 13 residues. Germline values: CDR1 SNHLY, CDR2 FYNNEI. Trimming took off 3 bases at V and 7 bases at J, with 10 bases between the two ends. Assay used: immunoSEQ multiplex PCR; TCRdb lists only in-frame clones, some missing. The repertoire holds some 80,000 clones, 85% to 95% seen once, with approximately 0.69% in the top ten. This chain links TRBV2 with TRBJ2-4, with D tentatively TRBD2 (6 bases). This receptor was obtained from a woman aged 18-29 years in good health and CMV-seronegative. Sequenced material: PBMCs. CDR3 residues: CASSEGEVNIQYF. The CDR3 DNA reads TGTGCCAGCAGTGAGGGGGAGGTGAACATTCAGTACTTC. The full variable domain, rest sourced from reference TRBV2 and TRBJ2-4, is EPEVTQTPSHQVTQMGQEVILRCVPISNHLYFYWYRQILGQKVEFLVSFYNNEISEKSEIFDDQFSVERPDGSNFTLKIRSTKLEDSAMYFCASSEGEVNIQYFGAGTRLSVL.